This T cell receptor (beta chain) derives from a study of low-dose radiotherapy and immunotherapy resistance in tumors. The overall study: The study gave Cohort 2 1 Gy per fraction every two weeks, totaling 13 Gy over 26 weeks.

The CDR3 is 13 amino acids. CDR1 is SQVTM and CDR2 is ANQGSEA in the germline V gene. J gave up 3 bases and V 7 bases, and 4 bases lay outside the gene matches. This clonotype was detected once. Alpha- and beta-chain coverage of first-strand cDNA came from TRAV- and TRBV-specific primers. Over about 18 PCR cycles, TCRs were amplified from a constant-region primer and V-primer adapter. The mRNA that was isolated underwent amplification by in vitro transcription. TCRdb independently ran MiXCR on the reads; one entry per CDR3 protein. The sample lists more than 90,000 distinct CDR3 sequences; less than 25% were seen once. Indicated time point: after trial treatment. Stated treatment: LDRT plus nivolumab, ipilimumab, low-dose cyclophosphamide and aspirin (RACIN trial). All of the donors were given nivolumab, ipilimumab, aspirin, low-dose cyclophosphamide and low-dose radiotherapy as part of RACIN, a single-arm trial.

This receptor was taken from a male donor with prostate cancer. The chain carries TRBV29-1 and TRBJ2-2; 8 positions match TRBD1. Sequenced material: PBMCs, taken after low-dose radiotherapy plus immunotherapy. This chain's CDR3 is CSGRTGYTGELFF. The CDR3 nucleotides read TGCAGCGGACGGACAGGGTACACCGGGGAGCTGTTTTTT.